This T cell receptor (beta chain) is from a study of cytomegalovirus exposure and HLA in healthy donors. It was with 60 Vbeta and 13 Jbeta primers that the PCR ran. Measured with immunoSEQ multiplex PCR; TCRdb has only the in-frame clones, and not every one. The sample lists around 130,000 clones, roughly 62% occurring once. CDR3 length: 15 amino acids. The trim removed 2 bases at V and 3 bases at J, leaving 0 bases unmatched. CDR1 is MRHNA and CDR2 is SNTAGT in the germline V gene. The material sequenced was PBMCs. J is TRBJ2-6 and V is TRBV6-4, with TRBD1 identical over 8 bases. The receptor was derived from a man between 25 and 39 years old in good health and CMV-seropositive. Here the CDR3 DNA reads TGTGCCAGCAGTGACGGACAGGGTGGGGCCAACGTCCTGACTTTC. Amino acids: CASSDGQGGANVLTF.